These 14 T cell receptor beta chains share one sample of origin, sequenced in a study of T cell repertoires in cytomegalovirus infection. These receptors have no known antigen. Using its own MiXCR run on the reads, TCRdb lists one record per CDR3 protein. The table includes about half a million distinct CDR3 sequences, 30% to 40% detected once. Sequencing was performed on cultured PBMCs, taken from culture after CMV antigen stimulation. These receptor sequences come from a human donor in good health (CMV status not recorded). Some clones in this sample may be carry-over from other donors' samples.

The V call is TRBV6-1, the J call TRBJ2-3, with TRBD2 matching 13 bases. The germline V gene has CDR1 MNHNS and CDR2 SASEGT. The CDR3 covers 24 residues. Losses at the gene ends were 5 bases for V and 0 bases for J; bases not matched to a gene: 26. The CDR3 DNA is TGTGCCAGCAGTTTACTGGGGACTAGCGGGACCCGAGACTCCGGCGGGCCCAGCACAGATACGCAGTATTTT. It codes for CASSLLGTSGTRDSGGPSTDTQYF.

In DNA form, the CDR3 reads TGCGCCAGCATGGAGTTGGGGGGGAGAGAGACCCAGTACTTC. This sequence encodes CASMELGGRETQYF. The chain is built from TRBV5-1 and TRBJ2-5; TRBD2 agrees at 7 bases. This CDR3 spans 14 amino acids. The V gene end was trimmed by 6 bases and the J gene end by 4 bases; junction bases not matched to a gene: 9. Germline CDR1 reads SGHRS; CDR2 reads YFSETQ.

This clonotype appeared a few times. The CDR3 sequence: CASSPAGVANEQFF. For the CDR3, the DNA is TGTGCCAGTAGTCCGGCAGGGGTGGCCAATGAGCAGTTCTTC. The chain is built from TRBV19 and TRBJ2-1; weak D call: TRBD1 (6 bases). Trimming cost V 5 bases and J 6 bases, with 14 bases left between them. Germline V gene data show CDR1 as LNHDA and CDR2 as SQIVND (reference sequence). CDR3 length: 14 residues.

CDR3 protein: CASSTSQGESNQPQHF. As DNA, the CDR3 is TGTGCCAGCAGTACCTCACAGGGAGAAAGCAATCAGCCCCAGCATTTT. This sequence joins TRBV27 and TRBJ1-5, with a tentative D call TRBD1 (6 bases). The length of the CDR3 is 16 residues. Looked up from germline, CDR1 is MNHEY and CDR2 is SMNVEV (reference sequence). V dropped 5 bases and J dropped 1 base, with 15 bases sitting between them.

The CDR3, as DNA: TGCGCCAGCAGTCAATATCAAACCTACGAGCAGTACGTC. Amino acids: CASSQYQTYEQYV. The V call is TRBV23-1, the J call TRBJ2-7, with D unclear. TRBV23-1 is recorded as an ORF, its role being uncertain. This CDR3 contains 13 residues. The ends were cut back, 1 base at V and 2 bases at J, with 6 bases in the middle.

In nucleotides, the CDR3 is TGTGCCAGCAGCGGACTAGCGGGAGCGCGAACCGGGGAGCTGTTTTTT. Its protein product is CASSGLAGARTGELFF. The chain joins TRBV6-2 or TRBV6-3 to TRBJ2-2; 13 bases are shared with TRBD2. This CDR3 comprises 16 residues. The ends lost 6 bases at V and 5 bases at J; junction bases unmatched: 6. Germline V lookup: CDR1 MNHEY, CDR2 SVGEGT.

This clonotype was found many times. This chain joins TRBV7-2 and TRBJ2-3; 12 bases line up with TRBD1. Germline CDR1 SGHTA, CDR2 FQGNSA. The CDR3 has 17 amino acids. The ends lost 0 bases at V and 7 bases at J; junction bases unmatched: 8. DNA of the CDR3: TGTGCCAGCAGCTTAGCCCCCCGGGACAGGGGGCGAAATACGCAGTATTTT. Translating gives CASSLAPRDRGRNTQYF.

This chain joins TRBV6-1 and TRBJ1-4, with 9 bases lining up with TRBD1. Germline-derived CDR1 and CDR2 are MNHNS and SASEGT. Trimming cost V 5 bases and J 7 bases; bases outside gene matches: 2. The CDR3 runs 13 residues. CDR3 loop: CASSPGQGEKLFF. The CDR3 bases are TGTGCCAGCAGTCCGGGACAGGGTGAAAAACTGTTTTTT.

The chain joins TRBV6-1 to TRBJ1-2, with D possibly being TRBD1 (6 bases). CDR1 MNHNS and CDR2 SASEGT come from the germline V gene. The V end lost 5 bases, the J end lost 5 bases, and 30 bases lay between the germline ends. The CDR3 is 19 amino acids. DNA of the CDR3: TGTGCCAGCAGTAAGGGGACCGGGACAAAGGGGCCCATGGAATATGGCTACACCTTC. Translating gives CASSKGTGTKGPMEYGYTF.

This CDR3 is CASSYTGSGNDEQFF. CDR3 DNA sequence: TGTGCCAGCAGTTACACTGGTAGCGGGAACGATGAGCAGTTCTTC. V usage is TRBV6-5 and J usage is TRBJ2-1; 8 positions match TRBD2. V lost 2 bases, J lost 8 bases, and 8 bases stayed unmatched. From germline, CDR1 is MNHEY and CDR2 SVGAGI. This CDR3 is built from 15 residues.

This clonotype has only a few counts. This chain links TRBV2 with TRBJ2-7; tentative D call: TRBD1 (5 bases). V dropped 5 bases and J dropped 3 bases, with 14 bases sitting between them. This CDR3 contains 14 residues. CDR1 SNHLY and CDR2 FYNNEI come from the germline V gene. CDR3 sequence (DNA): TGTGCCAGCAGTAAAGATGGGGCCATCTACGAGCAGTACTTC. It yields the protein CASSKDGAIYEQYF.

This clonotype was picked up many times. V is TRBV6-2 or TRBV6-3 and J is TRBJ1-1; 7 bases line up with TRBD1. Germline V lookup: CDR1 MNHEY, CDR2 SVGEGT. V lost 5 bases and J lost 1; bases outside the gene matches: 4. This CDR3 is 14 amino acids long. In nucleotides, the CDR3 is TGTGCCAGCAGTGAAGACAGGGCGAACACTGAAGCTTTCTTT. It yields the protein CASSEDRANTEAFF.

The gene calls are TRBV7-2 and TRBJ1-1; D remains unclear. The CDR3 has 15 residues. V was shortened by 5 bases and J by 0 bases, with 13 bases between the two germline ends. The V gene's germline CDR1 is SGHTA and CDR2 FQGNSA. CDR3 sequence: CASSPRLGMNTEAFF. CDR3 nucleotides: TGTGCCAGCAGCCCCCGGTTGGGCATGAACACTGAAGCTTTCTTT.

The sample holds many counts of this clonotype. The V and J genes are TRBV10-1 and TRBJ2-3, with D perhaps given as TRBD1 or TRBD2 (5 bases each). Germline V CDR1 and CDR2: WNHNN, SYGVQD (reference sequence). This CDR3 has 14 residues. V was pared by 4 bases and J by 3 bases, with 11 bases between. As DNA, the CDR3 is TGCGCCAGCAGTGGGGGGAGTGGAACAGATACGCAGTATTTT. Translation gives CASSGGSGTDTQYF.